This T cell receptor beta chain was observed in a study of blood T cell repertoires in COVID-19. Study-wide context: Sample material is recorded as cDNA or gDNA derived from T cells, B-cell-depleted T cells, or PBMCs.

Trimming removed 0 bases at V and 7 bases at J, with 13 bases between. Germline CDR1 and CDR2: LGHNA and YSLEER. The CDR3 consists of 15 residues. The protocol was immunoSEQ multiplex PCR, while the TCRdb copy is restricted to in-frame clones and leaves out a portion. The profile shows a few hundred thousand clones, approximately 84% of them singletons. The sample comprised peripheral blood. The V gene is TRBV4-3, the J gene TRBJ2-1; D gene ambiguous. This clonotype was sampled from a human donor in a cohort sampled during active COVID-19. The CDR3 spells CASSQDLRTRNEQFF. The CDR3 region has the DNA TGCGCCAGCAGCCAAGATTTGAGAACGAGGAATGAGCAGTTCTTC.